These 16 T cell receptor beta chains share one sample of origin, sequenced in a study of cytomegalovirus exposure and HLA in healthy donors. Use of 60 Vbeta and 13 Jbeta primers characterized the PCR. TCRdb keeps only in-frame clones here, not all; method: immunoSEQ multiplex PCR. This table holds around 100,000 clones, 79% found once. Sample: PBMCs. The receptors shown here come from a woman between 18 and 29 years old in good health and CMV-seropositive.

The CDR3 nucleotides are TGCGCCAGCAGCTTGGCCCCGGGCAGGGGGCTTGGCTACACCTTC. Its protein product is CASSLAPGRGLGYTF. The rearrangement links TRBV5-1 to TRBJ1-2, with 8 bases fitting TRBD1. Germline CDR1 is SGHRS and CDR2 is YFSETQ. CDR3 size: 15 residues. V gave up 0 bases and J gave up 7 bases; unmatched junction bases: 8.

This chain's CDR3 is CASSINIGLAGHTGELFF. The CDR3 region has the DNA TGTGCCAGCAGCATAAACATTGGACTAGCGGGACACACCGGGGAGCTGTTTTTT. The rearrangement links TRBV5-4 to TRBJ2-2; 12 nucleotides match TRBD2. V gave up 4 bases and J gave up 3 bases; unmatched junction bases: 10. This CDR3 spans 18 amino acids. Germline assignment: CDR1 SGHNT and CDR2 YYREEE (reference sequence). The whole variable domain, filled in from reference TRBV5-4 and TRBJ2-2, reads ETGVTQSPTHLIKTRGQQVTLRCSSQSGHNTVSWYQQALGQGPQFIFQYYREEENGRGNFPPRFSGLQFPNYSSELNVNALELDDSALYLCASSINIGLAGHTGELFFGEGSRLTVL.

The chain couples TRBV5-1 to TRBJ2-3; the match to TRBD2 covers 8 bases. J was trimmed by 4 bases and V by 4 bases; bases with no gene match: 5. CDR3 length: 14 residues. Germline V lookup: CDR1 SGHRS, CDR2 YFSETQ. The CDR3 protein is CASSAGRASDTQYF. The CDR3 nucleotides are TGCGCCAGCAGCGCCGGGAGGGCGTCAGATACGCAGTATTTT. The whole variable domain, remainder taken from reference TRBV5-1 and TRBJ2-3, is KAGVTQTPRYLIKTRGQQVTLSCSPISGHRSVSWYQQTPGQGLQFLFEYFSETQRNKGNFPGRFSGRQFSNSRSEMNVSTLELGDSALYLCASSAGRASDTQYFGPGTRLTVL.

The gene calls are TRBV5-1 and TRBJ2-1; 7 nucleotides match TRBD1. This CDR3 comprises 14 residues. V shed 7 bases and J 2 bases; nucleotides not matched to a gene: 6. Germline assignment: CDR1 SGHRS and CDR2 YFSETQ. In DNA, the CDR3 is TGCGCCAGCGTGGGACAGTCACCCTACAATGAGCAGTTCTTC. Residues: CASVGQSPYNEQFF.

CDR3 sequence (DNA): TGTGCCTGGAGCCGGAGCTTGTGGGATGAGCAGTTCTTC. Protein sequence: CAWSRSLWDEQFF. The rearrangement joins TRBV30 to TRBJ2-1; the D is unclear. The V end was cut by 3 bases, the J end by 8 bases, with 14 bases between. The CDR3 is 13 residues long. Germline loops: CDR1 GTSNPN, CDR2 SVGIG (reference sequence).

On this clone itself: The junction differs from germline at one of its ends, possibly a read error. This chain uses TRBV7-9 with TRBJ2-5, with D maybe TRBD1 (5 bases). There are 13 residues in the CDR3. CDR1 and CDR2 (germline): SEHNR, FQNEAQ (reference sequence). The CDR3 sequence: CASSLVGQGTQYF. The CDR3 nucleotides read TGTGCCAGCAGCTTAGTCGGACAAGGGACCCAGTACTTC.

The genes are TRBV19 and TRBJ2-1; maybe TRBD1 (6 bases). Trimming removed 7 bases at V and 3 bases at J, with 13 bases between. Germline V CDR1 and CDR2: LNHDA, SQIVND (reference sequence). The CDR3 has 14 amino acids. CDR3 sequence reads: CASNWGPGYNEQFF. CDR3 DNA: TGTGCCAGTAATTGGGGGCCGGGCTACAATGAGCAGTTCTTC. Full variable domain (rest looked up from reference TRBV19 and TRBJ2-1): DGGITQSPKYLFRKEGQNVTLSCEQNLNHDAMYWYRQDPGQGLRLIYYSQIVNDFQKGDIAEGYSVSREKKESFPLTVTSAQKNPTAFYLCASNWGPGYNEQFFGPGTRLTVL.

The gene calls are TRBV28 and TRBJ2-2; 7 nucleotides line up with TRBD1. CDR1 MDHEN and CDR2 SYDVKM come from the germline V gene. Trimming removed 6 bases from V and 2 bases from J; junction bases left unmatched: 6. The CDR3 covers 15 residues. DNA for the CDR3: TGTGCCAGCAGCTTTTACAGGGGTAACACCGGGGAGCTGTTTTTT. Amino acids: CASSFYRGNTGELFF.

CDR3 in amino acids: CASSYGQGESQPQHF. In nucleotides, the CDR3 is TGTGCCAGCAGCTACGGACAGGGGGAAAGTCAGCCCCAGCATTTT. The chain carries TRBV5-4 and TRBJ1-5; 10 nucleotides match TRBD1. The CDR3 loop spans 15 amino acids. Germline values: CDR1 SGHNT, CDR2 YYREEE (reference sequence). V trimming: 3 bases; J trimming: 6 bases; junction bases outside the gene matches: 6.

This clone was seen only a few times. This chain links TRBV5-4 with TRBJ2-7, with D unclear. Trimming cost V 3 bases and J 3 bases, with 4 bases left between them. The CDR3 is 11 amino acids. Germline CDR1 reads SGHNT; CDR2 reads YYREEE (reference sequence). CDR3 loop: CASSSSYEQYF. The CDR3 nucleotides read TGTGCCAGCAGCTCGAGCTACGAGCAGTACTTC. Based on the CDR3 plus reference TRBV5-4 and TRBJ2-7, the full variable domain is ETGVTQSPTHLIKTRGQQVTLRCSSQSGHNTVSWYQQALGQGPQFIFQYYREEENGRGNFPPRFSGLQFPNYSSELNVNALELDDSALYLCASSSSYEQYFGPGTRLTVT.

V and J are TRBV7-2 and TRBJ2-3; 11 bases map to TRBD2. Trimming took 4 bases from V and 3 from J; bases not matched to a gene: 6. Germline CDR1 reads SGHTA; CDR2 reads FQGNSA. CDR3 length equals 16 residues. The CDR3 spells CASSSTSGRTTDTQYF. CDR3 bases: TGTGCCAGCAGCTCCACTAGCGGGAGAACAACAGATACGCAGTATTTT.

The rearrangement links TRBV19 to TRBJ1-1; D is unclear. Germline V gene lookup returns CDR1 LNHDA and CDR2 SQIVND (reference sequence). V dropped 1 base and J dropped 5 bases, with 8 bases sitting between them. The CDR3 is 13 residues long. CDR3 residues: CASSIVRDTEAFF. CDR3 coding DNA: TGTGCCAGTAGTATAGTACGGGATACTGAAGCTTTCTTT.

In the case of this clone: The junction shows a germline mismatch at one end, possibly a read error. The CDR3 loop reads CASSLQAGTGPVF. The CDR3 DNA follows: TGTGCCAGTAGTCTCCAAGCCGGGACAGGACCGGTCTTC. V is TRBV19 and J is TRBJ2-1, with 8 bases fitting TRBD1. The CDR3 is 13 residues long. Germline CDR1 LNHDA, CDR2 SQIVND (reference sequence).

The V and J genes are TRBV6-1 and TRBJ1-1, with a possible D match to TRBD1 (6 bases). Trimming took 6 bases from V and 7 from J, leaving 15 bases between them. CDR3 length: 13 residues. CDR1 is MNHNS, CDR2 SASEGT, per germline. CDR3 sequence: CASRTGTSYEAFF. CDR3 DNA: TGTGCCAGCAGGACGGGGACAAGTTATGAAGCTTTCTTT.

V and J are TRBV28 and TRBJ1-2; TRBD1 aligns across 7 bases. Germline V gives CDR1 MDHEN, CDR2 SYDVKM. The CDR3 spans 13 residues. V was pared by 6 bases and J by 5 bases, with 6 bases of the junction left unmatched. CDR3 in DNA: TGTGCCAGCAGGAGGACAGGTGGATATGGCTACACCTTC. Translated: CASRRTGGYGYTF.

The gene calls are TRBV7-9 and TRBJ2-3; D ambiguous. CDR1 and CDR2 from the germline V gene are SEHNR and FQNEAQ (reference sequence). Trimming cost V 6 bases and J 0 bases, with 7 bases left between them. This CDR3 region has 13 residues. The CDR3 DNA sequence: TGTGCCAGCAGTTCAACTAGCACAGATACGCAGTATTTT. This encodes CASSSTSTDTQYF.